The T cell receptor (beta chain) under discussion was sequenced for a study of T cell responses to AZD1222 COVID-19 vaccine. Regarding this clone: Its antigen is unidentified.

There are 17 residues in the CDR3. The junction had 14 bases not matched to a gene; V was cut back by 2 bases and J by 10 bases. Germline assignment: CDR1 SGHVS and CDR2 FQNEAQ. Clones were read by immunoSEQ multiplex PCR, and TCRdb kept only the in-frame ones, dropping some. The data include some 150,000 clones; the top ten clones carry 2.2%. General study points: Spike-specific TCR breadth and depth went up after people got two AZD1222 doses. The donor cohort was predominantly white British with a female majority, and clonal diversity may have been underestimated. Targeting of unmutated variant regions was reportedly seen in nearly half of spike-specific TCRs. Baseline antibody screening turned up just a handful of seropositive AZD1222 recipients.

The sample taken for sequencing was peripheral blood. This clonotype was obtained from an adult in good health. This chain links TRBV7-8 with TRBJ1-6; 7 nucleotides align to TRBD1. CDR3 loop: CASSLRAGDSGFSPLHF. CDR3 sequence (DNA): TGTGCCAGCAGCTTACGGGCCGGGGACAGTGGTTTCTCACCCCTCCACTTT.